Shown below are 24 T cell receptor beta chains from a single sample sequenced in a study of blood T cell repertoires in COVID-19. The repertoire was sequenced with immunoSEQ multiplex PCR; TCRdb's copy has only in-frame clones and lacks some. The sample yields more than 300,000 clones, roughly 91% seen once. Sequencing was carried out using peripheral blood. All receptors derive from a woman in her twenties or thirties with COVID-19, enrolled during active disease.

The chain employs TRBV5-6 and TRBJ1-2; D is uncertain. The CDR3 runs to 15 residues. V lost 0 bases and J lost 3, with 12 bases in between. Germline lookup yields CDR1 SGHDT and CDR2 YYEEEE. The chain's CDR3 is CASSLGVRSYYGYTF. The CDR3 DNA reads as TGTGCCAGCAGCTTGGGTGTCAGGTCCTACTATGGCTACACCTTC.

This chain connects TRBV6-2 or TRBV6-3 to TRBJ1-6, with D unresolved. The CDR3 is 14 residues long. Germline CDR1 is MNHEY and CDR2 is SVGEGT. Trimming left V 0 bases short and J 8 bases short, with 8 bases between. CDR3 region: CASSYSNSYSPLHF. The CDR3 nucleotides read TGTGCCAGCAGTTACTCGAACAGCTATTCACCCCTCCACTTT.

The V call is TRBV6-5, the J call TRBJ2-1, with 7 bases identical to TRBD1. This CDR3 contains 14 residues. The germline gives CDR1 MNHEY, CDR2 SVGAGI. V trimming: 6 bases; J trimming: 2 bases; junction bases outside the gene matches: 4. The CDR3 region has the DNA TGTGCCAGCAGCGACAGGGATACCTACAATGAGCAGTTCTTC. Protein product: CASSDRDTYNEQFF.

The V call is TRBV15, the J call TRBJ1-3, with D hard to call. Germline V gene lookup returns CDR1 LNHNV and CDR2 YYDKDF (reference sequence). The V gene lost 0 bases and the J gene lost 0 bases, with 9 bases spanning the gap. The CDR3 totals 16 residues. CDR3 in DNA: TGTGCCACCAGCAGAGAGTCTGGCAGCTCTGGAAACACCATATATTTT. This encodes CATSRESGSSGNTIYF.

The gene calls are TRBV5-6 and TRBJ2-7; D remains unclear. The CDR3 runs 14 residues. The germline CDR1 and CDR2 sequences are SGHDT and YYEEEE. Trimming shortened V by 4 bases and J by 1 base, and 12 bases separated the two germline ends. CDR3: CASSLSAVSYEQYV. The CDR3 nucleotides read TGTGCCAGCAGCCTTTCGGCGGTGTCCTACGAGCAGTACGTC.

The CDR3 sequence is CASTKGSGGREQYV. The CDR3, as DNA: TGTGCCAGCACGAAAGGTAGCGGGGGCAGGGAGCAGTACGTC. This chain uses TRBV2 with TRBJ2-7; 9 bases are shared with TRBD2. After removal of 7 bases from V and 7 bases from J, the junction contained 11 bases not matched to a gene. Germline V gene data show CDR1 as SNHLY and CDR2 as FYNNEI. This CDR3 is 14 amino acids long.

The chain links TRBV4-1 to TRBJ1-6; 7 bases agree with TRBD1. This CDR3 region has 15 residues. V shed 4 bases, J shed 7 bases, and the junction held 7 bases outside the gene matches. The V gene's germline CDR1 is MGHRA and CDR2 YSYEKL. The CDR3 region is CASSRTGTENSPLHF. The CDR3 DNA reads as TGCGCCAGCAGCCGTACCGGGACAGAGAATTCACCCCTCCACTTT.

This sequence joins TRBV7-9 and TRBJ1-4; 10 bases fit TRBD1. Germline CDR1 and CDR2: SEHNR and FQNEAQ (reference sequence). The CDR3 covers 15 residues. V lost 4 bases to trimming and J lost 6 bases; unmatched junction nucleotides: 5. The CDR3 is CASSYRDRGDEKLFF. CDR3 nucleotides: TGTGCCAGCAGCTATCGGGACAGGGGCGATGAAAAACTGTTTTTT.

The CDR3 sequence is CASSPWTGKDTQYF. CDR3 sequence (DNA): TGTGCCAGCAGCCCGTGGACTGGAAAGGATACGCAGTATTTT. The chain recombines TRBV7-9 with TRBJ2-3, with D perhaps TRBD2 (5 bases). CDR1 is SEHNR, CDR2 FQNEAQ, per germline (reference sequence). Trimming took 5 bases from V and 6 from J, leaving 15 bases between them. The CDR3 is 14 amino acids.

V gene TRBV7-9 combines with J gene TRBJ1-1; weak D call: TRBD1 (6 bases). CDR3 length: 13 residues. Germline V gene sequence: CDR1 SEHNR, CDR2 FQNEAQ (reference sequence). Deletions cut 3 bases from V and 4 bases from J, with 9 bases between. CDR3 nucleotides: TGTGCCAGCAGCTTGCGGGGGCCCACTGAAGCTTTCTTT. Translated, it gives CASSLRGPTEAFF.

The chain is built from TRBV6-5 and TRBJ1-2, with 8 positions matching TRBD1. V was clipped by 6 bases and J by 8 bases; unmatched bases: 8. This CDR3 is 13 amino acids long. Germline CDR1 reads MNHEY; CDR2 reads SVGAGI. The CDR3 sequence: CASRDQPGGGYTF. The CDR3, as DNA: TGTGCCAGCAGAGATCAGCCAGGGGGCGGCTACACCTTC.

The chain links TRBV19 to TRBJ2-5; TRBD2 matches at 8 bases. CDR3 size: 14 residues. CDR1 and CDR2 from the germline V gene are LNHDA and SQIVND (reference sequence). The V segment lost 5 bases and the J segment 3 bases; nucleotides outside the gene matches: 5. The CDR3 bases are TGTGCCAGTAGTCGGAGCGGGGGAGAAGAGACCCAGTACTTC. Protein product: CASSRSGGEETQYF.

The genes are TRBV3-1 (or the pseudogene TRBV3-2) and TRBJ1-5, with 7 bases aligning to TRBD1. Germline lookup yields CDR1 LGHDT and CDR2 YNNKEL (reference sequence). J gave up 0 bases and V 6 bases, and 23 bases lay outside the gene matches. CDR3 length equals 21 residues. CDR3 bases: TGTGCCAGCAGTTACACTCTGAGGGACAGAGGTTTATGCTATAGCAATCAGCCCCAGCATTTT. It specifies CASSYTLRDRGLCYSNQPQHF.

The V and J genes are TRBV5-4 and TRBJ1-2; D unresolved. Trimming took off 0 bases at V and 5 bases at J, with 23 bases between the two ends. This CDR3 is built from 18 residues. In germline, CDR1 is SGHNT, CDR2 YYREEE (reference sequence). CDR3 residues: CASSLGGGQTTYDYGYTF. In nucleotides, the CDR3 is TGTGCCAGCAGCTTGGGCGGCGGGCAGACTACTTACGATTATGGCTACACCTTC. The whole variable domain, filled in from reference TRBV5-4 and TRBJ1-2, reads ETGVTQSPTHLIKTRGQQVTLRCSSQSGHNTVSWYQQALGQGPQFIFQYYREEENGRGNFPPRFSGLQFPNYSSELNVNALELDDSALYLCASSLGGGQTTYDYGYTFGSGTRLTVV.

The CDR3: CSVEFGGGYTF. CDR3 in DNA: TGCAGCGTTGAATTCGGGGGGGGCTACACCTTC. This chain links TRBV29-1 with TRBJ1-2; possible D gene TRBD1, 5 bases. Trimming took off 2 bases at V and 8 bases at J, with 9 bases between the two ends. The CDR3 contains 11 residues. CDR1 and CDR2 from the germline V gene are SQVTM and ANQGSEA.

V is TRBV19 and J is TRBJ1-4; TRBD1 matches 10 bases. The germline V gene has CDR1 LNHDA and CDR2 SQIVND (reference sequence). Trimming took 4 bases from V and 2 from J; bases not matched to a gene: 4. The CDR3 has 16 amino acids. CDR3 DNA sequence: TGTGCCAGTAGTAGACAGGGGGCGCCGACTAATGAAAAACTGTTTTTT. This gives the protein CASSRQGAPTNEKLFF.

A note on this clone: The sample carries other DNA sequences with the same CDR3. V and J are TRBV5-1 and TRBJ1-1; D is unclear. The V gene's germline CDR1 is SGHRS and CDR2 YFSETQ. This CDR3 is 13 amino acids long. The V and J ends lost 0 bases and 6 bases respectively, with 9 bases between them. CDR3 sequence: CASSLAGRSEAFF. CDR3 bases: TGCGCCAGCAGCTTGGCGGGAAGATCTGAAGCTTTCTTT.

The chain carries TRBV6-5 and TRBJ2-5; 11 nucleotides align to TRBD1. Germline CDR1 reads MNHEY; CDR2 reads SVGAGI. V dropped 6 bases and J dropped 2; count of bases not matched to a gene: 2. This CDR3 has 14 residues. The DNA for the CDR3 is TGTGCCAGCAGGGACAGGGGGCGGCAAGAGACCCAGTACTTC. It codes for CASRDRGRQETQYF.

The chain joins TRBV28 to TRBJ1-1, with 7 bases that match TRBD1. V trimming: 6 bases; J trimming: 1 base; junction bases outside the gene matches: 8. Per germline, CDR1 MDHEN and CDR2 SYDVKM. This CDR3 is built from 15 residues. The CDR3 spells CASRPPTGRNTEAFF. CDR3 DNA: TGTGCCAGCAGACCACCGACAGGGCGGAACACTGAAGCTTTCTTT.

This clone is a singleton in its sample. This chain connects TRBV7-2 to TRBJ1-4, with D possibly being TRBD1 (6 bases). Germline V lookup: CDR1 SGHTA, CDR2 FQGNSA. This CDR3 comprises 15 residues. Trimming stripped 6 bases from V and 4 bases from J, with 15 bases between. The CDR3: CASSQLWGLNEKLFF. DNA of the CDR3: TGTGCCAGCAGTCAACTCTGGGGGCTTAATGAAAAACTGTTTTTT.

The rearrangement joins TRBV27 to TRBJ2-2; D gene unclear. This CDR3 is 16 amino acids long. CDR1 and CDR2 from the germline V gene are MNHEY and SMNVEV (reference sequence). V shed 3 bases and J shed 3 bases, with 14 bases lying between them. DNA for the CDR3: TGTGCCAGCAGTTTTTCCGGGTTACGGGACACCGGGGAGCTGTTTTTT. Translation gives CASSFSGLRDTGELFF.

The rearrangement joins TRBV19 to TRBJ2-3; D might be TRBD2 (7 bases). The germline CDR1 and CDR2 sequences are LNHDA and SQIVND (reference sequence). CDR3 length: 15 amino acids. V lost 5 bases and J lost 1, with 13 bases in between. The CDR3 region is CASSPLGGGTDTQYF. CDR3 nucleotides: TGTGCCAGTAGTCCCCTAGGGGGGGGCACAGATACGCAGTATTTT. The variable domain in full, completed from reference TRBV19 and TRBJ2-3, reads DGGITQSPKYLFRKEGQNVTLSCEQNLNHDAMYWYRQDPGQGLRLIYYSQIVNDFQKGDIAEGYSVSREKKESFPLTVTSAQKNPTAFYLCASSPLGGGTDTQYFGPGTRLTVL.

This chain joins TRBV19 and TRBJ1-1; TRBD1 might be the D (5 bases). Germline CDR1 and CDR2: LNHDA and SQIVND (reference sequence). The CDR3 loop spans 13 amino acids. Deletions cut 7 bases from V and 4 bases from J, with 13 bases between. The CDR3 loop reads CASTTLTGTEAFF. CDR3 bases: TGTGCCAGTACTACTTTAACAGGCACTGAAGCTTTCTTT.

This clone was detected once. The chain joins TRBV4-1 to TRBJ1-6; 10 bases align to TRBD1. Germline-derived CDR1 and CDR2 are MGHRA and YSYEKL. The trim removed 4 bases at V and 17 bases at J, leaving 20 bases unmatched. CDR3 length equals 17 residues. The CDR3 DNA sequence: TGCGCCAGCAGCCCAGGGGGAACCGGGACAGGGGTCCTAGGGATCCACTTT. Residues: CASSPGGTGTGVLGIHF.